The clone carrying this T cell receptor (beta chain) occurred once. After removal of 4 bases from V and 0 bases from J, the junction contained 6 bases not matched to a gene. This CDR3 has 16 residues. Germline CDR1 and CDR2: SQVTM and ANQGSEA. The sample originates from a study of control samples from healthy donors and cancer patients. Here immunoSEQ multiplex PCR was the method, and the copy in TCRdb shows in-frame clones only, minus some. The sample carries 120,000 to 150,000 clones, roughly 92% recorded once. The chain combines TRBV29-1 with TRBJ2-7; 13 positions match TRBD2. The sample taken for sequencing was blood. The sequence derives from a middle-aged man in good health. As DNA, the CDR3 is TGCAGCGTTGTAACTAGCGGGAGGGCATACTCCTACGAGCAGTACTTC. Protein product: CSVVTSGRAYSYEQYF.